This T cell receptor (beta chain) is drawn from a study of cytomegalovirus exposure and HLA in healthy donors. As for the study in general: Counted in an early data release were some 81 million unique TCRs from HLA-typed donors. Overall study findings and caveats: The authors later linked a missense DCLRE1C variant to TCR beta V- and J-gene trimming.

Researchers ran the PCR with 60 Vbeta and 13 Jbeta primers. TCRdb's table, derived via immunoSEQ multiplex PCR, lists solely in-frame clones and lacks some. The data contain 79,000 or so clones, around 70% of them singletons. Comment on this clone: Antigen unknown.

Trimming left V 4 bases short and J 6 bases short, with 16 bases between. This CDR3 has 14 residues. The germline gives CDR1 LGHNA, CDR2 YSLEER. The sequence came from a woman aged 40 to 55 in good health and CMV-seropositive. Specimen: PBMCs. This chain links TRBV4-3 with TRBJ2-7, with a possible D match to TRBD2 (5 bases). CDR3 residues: CASSRDVLAAEQYF. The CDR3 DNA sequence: TGCGCCAGCAGCCGGGATGTTCTAGCAGCCGAGCAGTACTTC.